One T cell receptor (beta chain) is described in this entry. Its antigen remains unknown. A template switching step added UMIs, each with a 6-nucleotide sample barcode. With the 5' RACE reads reprocessed, TCRdb shows one record per CDR3 protein and no DNA. The sample data list roughly 160,000 distinct CDR3 sequences. The data are from a study of monozygotic twins with inflammatory bowel disease. Overall study findings and caveats: Especially with disease activity, IBD patients had fewer clonotypes in common with others than healthy twins did. Those with IBD had lower TCRbeta diversity (inverse Simpson) than their healthy co-twins did.

Staff drew a roughly 2.5 ml blood sample from each donor. In germline, CDR1 is DFQATT, CDR2 SNEGSKA (reference sequence). The CDR3 has 15 amino acids. The chain couples TRBV20-1 to TRBJ2-7; the D call from TCRdb, TRBD2, cannot be confirmed without DNA. This TCR was sampled from a human donor with ulcerative colitis or Crohn's disease, or a healthy co-twin of an affected twin (not recorded which). Source material: blood. CDR3 residues: CSARDPAGVPYEQYF.